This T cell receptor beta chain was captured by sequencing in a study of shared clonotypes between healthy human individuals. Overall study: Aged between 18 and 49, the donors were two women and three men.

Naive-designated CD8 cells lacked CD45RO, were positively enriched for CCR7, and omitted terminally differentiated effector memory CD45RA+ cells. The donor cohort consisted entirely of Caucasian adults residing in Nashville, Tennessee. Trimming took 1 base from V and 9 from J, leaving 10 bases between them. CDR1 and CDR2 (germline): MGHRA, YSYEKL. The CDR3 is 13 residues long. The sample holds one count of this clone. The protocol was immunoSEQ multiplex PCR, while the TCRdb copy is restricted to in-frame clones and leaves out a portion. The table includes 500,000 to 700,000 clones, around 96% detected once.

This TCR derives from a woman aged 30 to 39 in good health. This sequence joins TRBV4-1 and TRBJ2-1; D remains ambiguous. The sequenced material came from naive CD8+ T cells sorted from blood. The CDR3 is CASSQAASSEQFF. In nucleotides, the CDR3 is TGCGCCAGCAGCCAAGCAGCCTCTTCTGAGCAGTTCTTC.